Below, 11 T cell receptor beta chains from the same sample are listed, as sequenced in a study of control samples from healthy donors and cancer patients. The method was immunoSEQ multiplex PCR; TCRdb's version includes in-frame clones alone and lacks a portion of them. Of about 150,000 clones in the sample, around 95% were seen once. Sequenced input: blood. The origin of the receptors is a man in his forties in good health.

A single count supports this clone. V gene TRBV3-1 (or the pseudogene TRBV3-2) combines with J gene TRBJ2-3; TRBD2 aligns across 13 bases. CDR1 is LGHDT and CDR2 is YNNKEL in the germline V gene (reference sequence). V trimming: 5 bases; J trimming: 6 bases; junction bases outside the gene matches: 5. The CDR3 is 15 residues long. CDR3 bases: TGTGCCAGCAGCTCCGTACTAGCGGGAGGGGATACGCAGTATTTT. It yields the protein CASSSVLAGGDTQYF.

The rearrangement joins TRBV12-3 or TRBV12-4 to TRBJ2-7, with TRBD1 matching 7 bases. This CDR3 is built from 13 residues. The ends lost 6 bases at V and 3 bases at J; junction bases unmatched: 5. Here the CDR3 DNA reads TGTGCCAGCAGCACCGGGACAGTCTACGAGCAGTACTTC. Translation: CASSTGTVYEQYF.

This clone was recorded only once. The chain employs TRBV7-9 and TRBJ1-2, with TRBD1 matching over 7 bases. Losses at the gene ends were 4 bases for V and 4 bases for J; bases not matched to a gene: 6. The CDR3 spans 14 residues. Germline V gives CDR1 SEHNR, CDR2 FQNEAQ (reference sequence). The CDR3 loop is CASSSGQTTYGYTF. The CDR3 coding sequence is TGTGCCAGCAGCTCGGGACAGACCACCTATGGCTACACCTTC. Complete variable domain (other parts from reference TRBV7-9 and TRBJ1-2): DTGVSQNPRHKITKRGQNVTFRCDPISEHNRLYWYRQTLGQGPEFLTYFQNEAQLEKSRLLSDRFSAERPKGSFSTLEIQRTEQGDSAMYLCASSSGQTTYGYTFGSGTRLTVV.

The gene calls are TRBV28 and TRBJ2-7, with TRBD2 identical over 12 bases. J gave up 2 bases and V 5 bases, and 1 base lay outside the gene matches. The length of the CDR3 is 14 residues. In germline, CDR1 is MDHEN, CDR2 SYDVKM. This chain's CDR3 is CASSLAGGPYEQYF. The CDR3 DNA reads TGTGCCAGCAGTCTAGCGGGGGGGCCCTACGAGCAGTACTTC. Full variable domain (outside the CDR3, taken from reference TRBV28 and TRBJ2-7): DVKVTQSSRYLVKRTGEKVFLECVQDMDHENMFWYRQDPGLGLRLIYFSYDVKMKEKGDIPEGYSVSREKKERFSLILESASTNQTSMYLCASSLAGGPYEQYFGPGTRLTVT.

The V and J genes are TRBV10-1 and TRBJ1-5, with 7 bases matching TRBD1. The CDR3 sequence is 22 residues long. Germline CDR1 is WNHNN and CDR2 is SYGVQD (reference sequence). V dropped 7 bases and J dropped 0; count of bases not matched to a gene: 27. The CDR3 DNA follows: TGCGCCAGCATTCAAACCCATCCTCAGGGGGACCTACCCCCTTATAGCAATCAGCCCCAGCATTTT. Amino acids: CASIQTHPQGDLPPYSNQPQHF.

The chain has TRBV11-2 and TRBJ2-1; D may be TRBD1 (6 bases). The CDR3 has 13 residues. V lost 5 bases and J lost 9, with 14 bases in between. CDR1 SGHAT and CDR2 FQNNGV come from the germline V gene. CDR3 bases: TGTGCCAGCAGCGCAGGCAGGGGTGGTGAGCAGTTCTTC. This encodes CASSAGRGGEQFF. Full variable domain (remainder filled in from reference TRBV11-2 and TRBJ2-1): EAGVAQSPRYKIIEKRQSVAFWCNPISGHATLYWYQQILGQGPKLLIQFQNNGVVDDSQLPKDRFSAERLKGVDSTLKIQPAKLEDSAVYLCASSAGRGGEQFFGPGTRLTVL.

The CDR3 DNA is TGTGCCAGCAGTTACTCGAGAGCAGGGAGGGCACCCCTCCACTTT. Protein: CASSYSRAGRAPLHF. The V call is TRBV6-5, the J call TRBJ1-6; TRBD1 might be the D (5 bases). CDR1 and CDR2 (germline): MNHEY, SVGAGI. Trimming pared 0 bases from V and 11 bases from J, leaving 14 bases between. CDR3 length equals 15 residues.

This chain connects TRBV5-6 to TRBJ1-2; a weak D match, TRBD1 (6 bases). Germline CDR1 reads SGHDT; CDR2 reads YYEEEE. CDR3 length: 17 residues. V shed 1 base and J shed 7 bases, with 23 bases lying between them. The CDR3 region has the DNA TGTGCCAGCAGCTTGAAGGGGGTGGGCCAGGGCCTTCTTGGCTACACCTTC. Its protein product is CASSLKGVGQGLLGYTF.

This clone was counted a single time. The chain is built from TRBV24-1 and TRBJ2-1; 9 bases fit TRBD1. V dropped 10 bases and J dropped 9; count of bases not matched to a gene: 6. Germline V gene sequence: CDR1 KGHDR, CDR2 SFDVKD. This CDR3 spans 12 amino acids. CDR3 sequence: CATGQGGTEQFF. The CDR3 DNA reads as TGTGCCACGGGACAGGGCGGGACTGAGCAGTTCTTC.

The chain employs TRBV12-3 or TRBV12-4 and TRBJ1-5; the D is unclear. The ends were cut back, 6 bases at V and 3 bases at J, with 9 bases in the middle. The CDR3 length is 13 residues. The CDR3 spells CASSWDFNQPQHF. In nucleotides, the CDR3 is TGTGCCAGCAGCTGGGATTTCAATCAGCCCCAGCATTTT.

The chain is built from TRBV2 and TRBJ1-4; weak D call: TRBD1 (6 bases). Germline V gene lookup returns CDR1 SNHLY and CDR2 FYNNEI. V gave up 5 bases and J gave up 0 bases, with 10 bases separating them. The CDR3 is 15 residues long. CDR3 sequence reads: CASSRDTPTNEKLFF. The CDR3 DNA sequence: TGTGCCAGCAGTCGGGACACTCCAACTAATGAAAAACTGTTTTTT.